This TCR beta chain emerged from a study of type 1 and type 2 diabetes patients. The table lists this clonotype with a few counts. The junction had 17 bases not matched to a gene; V was cut back by 0 bases and J by 4 bases. This CDR3 has 19 residues. Germline lookup yields CDR1 MNHEY and CDR2 SVGAGI. The PCR template was genomic DNA. The TCR beta CDR3 region was amplified using 30 forward and 13 reverse primers. TCRdb re-derived calls from the multiplex PCR reads in MiXCR, one entry per CDR3 protein. The sample includes fewer than 350,000 distinct CDR3 sequences, 40% to 50% of them seen just once. The sequenced sample consisted of peripheral blood mononuclear cells (PBMCs). The rearrangement uses TRBV6-5 and TRBJ2-7; 8 positions match TRBD2. The receptor was derived from a young man with type 2 diabetes. DNA for the CDR3: TGTGCCAGCAGTTACTCCATGGGGGAGAGTAGCGGGACGCAATACGAGCAGTACTTC. Its translation is CASSYSMGESSGTQYEQYF.